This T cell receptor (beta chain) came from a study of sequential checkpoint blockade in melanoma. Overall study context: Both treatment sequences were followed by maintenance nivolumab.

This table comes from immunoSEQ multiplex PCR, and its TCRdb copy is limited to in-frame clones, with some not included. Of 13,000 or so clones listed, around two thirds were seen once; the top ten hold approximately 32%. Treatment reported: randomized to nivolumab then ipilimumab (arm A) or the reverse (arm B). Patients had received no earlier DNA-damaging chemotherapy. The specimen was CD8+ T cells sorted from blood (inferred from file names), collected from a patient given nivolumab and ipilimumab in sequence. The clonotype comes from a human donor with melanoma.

The CDR3 loop is CASSREGTSGLSSYNEQFF. CDR3 DNA sequence: TGCGCCAGCAGCCGCGAGGGGACTAGCGGGCTTAGCTCCTACAATGAGCAGTTCTTC. V gene TRBV4-3 combines with J gene TRBJ2-1; 12 nucleotides align to TRBD2. The CDR3 is 19 residues long. J gave up 0 bases and V 4 bases, and 10 bases lay outside the gene matches. CDR1 and CDR2 from the germline V gene are LGHNA and YSLEER.